This T cell receptor beta chain was sequenced during a study of T cell responses to AZD1222 COVID-19 vaccine. Clones were read by immunoSEQ multiplex PCR, and TCRdb kept only the in-frame ones, dropping some. The sample lists under 300,000 clones, over 90% occurring once. Trimming shortened V by 0 bases and J by 7 bases, and 13 bases separated the two germline ends. Germline V gene data show CDR1 as SGDLS and CDR2 as YYNGEE. The CDR3 totals 15 residues. The study, taken as a whole, reports: There were vaccine-associated CD4 TCRs across spike, dominant at 160-218 and 743-854. Increases in Spike-specific TCR breadth and depth were seen after two AZD1222 doses.

Regarding this clone: The antigen is undetermined.

The TCR was taken from an adult in good health. The source was peripheral blood, collected on day 0 of AZD1222 vaccination. This chain uses TRBV9 with TRBJ1-4, with D unresolved. The DNA of the CDR3 is TGTGCCAGCAGCGTAGCTACGGAACCGGGTGAAAAACTGTTTTTT. Translating it yields CASSVATEPGEKLFF.